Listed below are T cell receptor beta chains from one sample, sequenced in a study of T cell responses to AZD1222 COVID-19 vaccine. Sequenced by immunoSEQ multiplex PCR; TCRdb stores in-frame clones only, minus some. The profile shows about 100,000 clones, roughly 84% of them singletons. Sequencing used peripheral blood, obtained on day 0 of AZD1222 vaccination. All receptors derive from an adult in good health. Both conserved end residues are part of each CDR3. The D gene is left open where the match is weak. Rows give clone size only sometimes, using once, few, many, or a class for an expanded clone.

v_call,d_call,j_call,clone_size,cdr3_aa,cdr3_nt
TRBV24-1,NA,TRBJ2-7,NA,CATSDLHEQYF,TGTGCCACCAGTGATTTGCATGAGCAGTACTTC
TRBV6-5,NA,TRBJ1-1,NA,CASSYSKNTEAFF,TGTGCCAGCAGTTACAGTAAAAACACTGAAGCTTTCTTT
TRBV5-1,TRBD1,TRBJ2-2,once,CASTPRQGNTGELFF,TGCGCCAGCACCCCAAGACAGGGGAACACCGGGGAGCTGTTTTTT
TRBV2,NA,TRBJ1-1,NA,CASSGAGRHTEAFF,TGTGCCAGCAGTGGAGCAGGAAGGCACACTGAAGCTTTCTTT
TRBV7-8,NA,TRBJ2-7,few,CASSLARSGEQYF,TGTGCCAGCAGCTTAGCCCGGAGCGGAGAGCAGTACTTC
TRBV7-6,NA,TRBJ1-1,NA,CASSLVDSYNTEAFF,TGTGCCAGCAGCTTAGTCGACAGCTACAACACTGAAGCTTTCTTT
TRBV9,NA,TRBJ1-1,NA,CASSVTGQGYTEAFF,TGTGCCAGCAGCGTGACAGGTCAAGGGTACACTGAAGCTTTCTTT
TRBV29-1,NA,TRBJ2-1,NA,CSVSGQGVNEQFF,TGCAGCGTTTCAGGGCAGGGAGTCAATGAGCAGTTCTTC
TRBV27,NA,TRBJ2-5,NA,CASKNFGVSETQYF,TGTGCCAGCAAAAACTTCGGGGTATCAGAGACCCAGTACTTC
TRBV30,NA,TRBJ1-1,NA,CAWRDGSGEAFF,TGTGCCTGGCGCGACGGGTCCGGTGAAGCTTTCTTT